This T cell receptor (beta chain) was sequenced for a study of tumor and adjacent non-tumor tissue in lung cancer. Germline CDR1 is SGHRS and CDR2 is YFSETQ. Deletions cut 4 bases from V and 6 bases from J, with 20 bases between. This CDR3 is 15 amino acids long. This sample's RNA came from whole unsorted tissue. The library came from three nested PCR rounds adapted from ARM-PCR protocols. One entry per CDR3 protein, called by TCRdb with MiXCR from the multiplex PCR reads. The sample lists tens of thousands of distinct CDR3 sequences; around 60% were seen once. The table lists this clonotype with a few counts.

Sequenced material: lung tumor tissue. This rearrangement joins TRBV5-1 to TRBJ2-7, with D possibly TRBD1 on 5 matching bases. This clonotype was obtained from a man between 50 and 59 years old with non-small cell lung cancer. CDR3 nucleotides: TGCGCCAGCAGCCCCCCAGGGCAAACGATGTCCGAGCAGTACTTC. Translated: CASSPPGQTMSEQYF.